The entry below describes one TCR beta chain. The data stem from a study of blood T cell repertoires in COVID-19. Background on the study: The United States, Italy and Spain provided the acute and convalescent COVID-19 samples. T cells, B-cell-depleted T cells, or PBMCs supplied cDNA or gDNA.

As originally analysed: Amplification with reference gene primers provided the estimates of nucleated cell counts. Generated by immunoSEQ multiplex PCR, the TCRdb table keeps only in-frame clones and is missing some. The DNA gave D and trimming, while V, J and clone size come from that table. The data hold around 300,000 clones, with 83% observed a single time. The germline V gene encodes CDR1 SGHRS and CDR2 YFSETQ. This CDR3 has 18 amino acids. Trimming cost V 2 bases and J 4 bases; bases outside gene matches: 12. The rearrangement uses TRBV5-1 and TRBJ2-1; 10 bases map to TRBD2. The clonotype was recovered from a woman between 50 and 59 years old who had recovered from COVID-19. Sequenced sample: peripheral blood. CDR3 residues: CASSFSGGPASGYNEQFF. CDR3 in DNA: TGCGCCAGCAGCTTTAGCGGGGGGCCCGCATCGGGTTACAATGAGCAGTTCTTC.